This TCR beta chain was found in a study of cytomegalovirus exposure and HLA in healthy donors (dated by TCRdb to 2016 to 2017). For context, the study as a whole: According to an earlier analysis of a few hundred of the donors, about 179 million T cells yielded 95 million to 140 million unique TCR beta sequences and 250 to 350 Gb of sequence data. Using immunosequencing, the study profiled T cell repertoires from 640 or so subjects and related those repertoires to cytomegalovirus serostatus. All discovery cohort repertoires had been generated using a single sequencing platform. Donor age, sex, ethnicity and CMV serostatus were compiled alongside the repertoire data. HLA typing covered class I and class II loci at four-digit resolution. Genome-wide SNP genotypes for about 55% of the roughly 670 donors were used in a later genetic analysis, which treated that subset as a discovery cohort. Besides the first cohort of around 700 subjects, a separate validation cohort made up of over a hundred different subjects was used. Across 300 to 400 genotyped donors of the cohort, an average of roughly 200,000 unique TCR beta nucleotide sequences per donor were sequenced, and 15% to 20% of those sequences were non-productive. About 280 gigabases of sequencing data and approximately 80 million unique TCR sequences were included in an early release covering around 650 HLA-typed donors. To study patterns of TCR occurrence, a later analysis re-analyzed previously published TCR beta repertoires from 500 to 850 donors and added high-resolution HLA genotyping. Typing coverage varied by locus: about 620-640 donors for A, B, C, DRB1 and DQB1; roughly 560 for DQA1; more than 600 for DPA1; 450 to 480 for DPB1. Rather than drawing on any new phenotypic data, the later analysis identified candidate immune exposures from TCR beta sequences and the way those sequences occurred across donors. Of the roughly 400 genotyped donors, over 80% were placed in the genetic ancestry cluster associated with self-reported Caucasian donors. The aim of the study was to test whether cataloging public T cell receptors could identify signatures of past pathogen exposure. To decide whether each TCR beta V gene segment behaved as functional or pseudogenic, an earlier analysis of fewer than 750 of the donors relied on high-throughput TCR beta sequencing. Because of strong linkage in the cohort, four to six DR-DQ haplotypes were treated as single units for association and clustering. High-throughput TCR immunosequencing, statistical association of individual TCRs with disease status, and machine learning were combined to predict cytomegalovirus infection status. Study-level results and caveats: A further reported finding was that TCR beta sequences accurately predicted the HLA-A and HLA-B alleles for most subjects in the first cohort. Presence/absence analyses assumed roughly uniform sequencing depth across donors, an assumption that may not hold. According to a later analysis, most CMV-associated TCR beta chains appeared to be HLA-restricted, and the HLA associations seemed to be driven largely by CMV exposure. In a later analysis, 15,000 to 20,000 TCR beta sequences were associated with specific HLA alleles at a false discovery rate of 0.05. A cluster of highly shared sequence variants was judged likely to represent a technical artifact of the sequencing pipeline. Linkage disequilibrium might explain the correlated functional status among segregating V segments, but an unknown experimental factor could not be ruled out. Broadly in line with IMGT annotations, most TCR beta V segments showed up in productive rearrangements about 87% or about 30% of the time in an earlier analysis of approximately 600 of the donors. The classifier was reported to diagnose cytomegalovirus status with high specificity and sensitivity in both the original cohort and the validation cohort. Immune exposure information for the cohort was limited to CMV serostatus. A later genetic analysis reported fewer N-insertions in productive TCRs among donors in an Asian-associated ancestry cluster than the roughly 650-donor mean. The authors suggested that the approach could potentially be generalized to other disease states and immunological phenotypes. While some public TCRs were present in many individuals, most TCR sequences turned up only very rarely across donors. A later analysis found that TCR association rates varied across HLA loci, with DRB1 alleles showing the most associated TCRs and HLA-C alleles the fewest. V-gene and J-gene trimming of TCR beta chains was associated with a missense DCLRE1C variant in a later genetic analysis, and the association was replicated in an independent cohort. A few of the identified cytomegalovirus-associated TCR beta chains were confirmed in vitro to be specific for cytomegalovirus antigens. A later analysis reported that several top co-occurrence clusters appeared linked to parvovirus B19, influenza, CMV and Epstein-Barr virus. A total of fewer than 200 TCR beta chains were listed by the study as associated with cytomegalovirus. In this cohort, only TCR beta chains were sequenced, and detectable features were limited by the absence of alpha or paired-chain data. Because counts were too low, some 17 rarely observed V segments, including chromosome 9 orphons, were excluded from the earlier analysis of 587 of the donors. Compared with equally common non-associated chains, HLA-associated TCR beta chains in a later analysis were more clonally expanded and had lower generation probabilities. Strong co-occurrence of HLA alleles, especially DR and DQ, made assigning TCR associations to individual alleles difficult. Some IMGT-functional V segments, including TRBV6-2 and TRBV6-3, could not be distinguished by the 87-base-pair reads and were therefore excluded. HLA typing was unavailable for some donors at each locus, so association tests used only the typed subset.

The CDR3 runs 14 residues from the cysteine to the phenylalanine. The sequence is cut down to CDR3 DNA, 42 bases in frame from base 1. V loses 7 bases of germline sequence and J loses 0 bases, and the interval between the two ends is 12 bases. CDR1 and CDR2 are read off the germline V gene (reference sequence) as SEHNR and FQNEAQ. The protocol used for the library was the immunoSEQ multiplex PCR assay. For the multiplex PCR, a mixture combining 60 forward primers for TCR Vbeta segments and 13 reverse primers for TCR Jbeta segments was used. A multiplex PCR assay on genomic DNA amplified the CDR3 region of rearranged TCR beta genes. Amplified TCR beta libraries were sequenced as 87-base-pair reads on the Illumina HiSeq System. In the source study's methods: Across the 666 repertoires, a later analysis counted around 80 million unique TCR beta chains, around 11 million of which were shared by at least two donors. To remove PCR and sequencing errors, raw reads were error-corrected and collapsed into unique sequences using a nearest-neighbor algorithm that merged closely related sequences. CDR3 sequences were aligned to IMGT reference sequences to assign V, D and J gene segments. For a sequence to be retained, at least a six-nucleotide match to both a V gene segment and a J gene segment was required. A rearrangement was called productive if the CDR3 had no stop codons and remained in frame with V and J, and every other rearrangement was called non-productive. CDR3 was defined by IMGT convention, running from the second conserved V-encoded cysteine to the conserved J-encoded phenylalanine. The earlier analysis of 500 to 650 of the donors excluded any sequence lacking an unambiguous match to a single V gene segment. An earlier analysis of a few hundred of the donors called V segments functional above 56.7% productive rearrangements and segregating when the between-donor standard deviation exceeded 5%. A statistical classification framework was developed to diagnose cytomegalovirus status using the catalog of TCR beta chain sequences. In a later analysis, TCR nucleotide sequences were compared against IMGT/GENE-DB human TR gene sequences so that V and J genes could be assigned. Using the TCRdist pipeline, a later analysis assigned CDR3 sequences along with most-parsimonious VDJ recombination scenarios. A later analysis defined each TCR beta chain by its CDR3 amino acid sequence plus V-gene family, and excluded reads lacking a unique V-gene family. A later analysis removed 592 highly shared, low-generation-probability nucleotide sequences to deal with suspected cross-contamination and a sequencing artifact. A later analysis calculated a clonal expansion index for each public chain from normalized within-repertoire ranks of inferred template counts. In a later analysis, generation probabilities were computed using a VDJ recombination model fitted to out-of-frame rearrangements, and the results were checked against IGoR. A later analysis scored TCR-TCR, TCR-HLA and TCR-CMV co-occurrence with hypergeometric tests, applying a repertoire-size bias correction to TCR pairs. In a later analysis, false discovery rates were estimated by permuting HLA or CMV assignments 20 times. In a later analysis, co-occurring TCRs were grouped using DBSCAN, with TCRdist sequence similarity added in when clustering inside HLA-allele-positive subsets. Co-occurrence clustering excluded repertoires with fewer than 30,000 or more than 120,000 public chains, plus five with anomalous nucleotide sharing. This is the immuneACCESS table as TCRdb keeps it, with only in-frame sequences that have V and J called. A part of the clones is gone; compared with another copy, unresolved V genes explain less than half, and the rest is unexplained. V, J and clone size derive from that table, while D and trimming were established from the DNA sequence. In this sample's table one finds more than 100,000 clones. The ten largest make up around 1.5% of the sample.

With regard to this clone: The antigen this receptor binds is unknown.

The cohort comprised fewer than 700 healthy bone marrow donors. At the time of sampling, all cohort members were nominally healthy, though unrecorded immune exposures were likely present. The donor was CMV seronegative and was included in the group of about 400 seronegative cohort members. A peripheral blood sample was collected from each donor, and TCR beta sequencing was performed on peripheral blood mononuclear cells. The Qiagen DNeasy Blood Extraction Kit was used to extract genomic DNA from the blood cell samples. The receptor's source is a woman aged 40-49 years in good health and CMV-seronegative. This receptor chain uses TRBV7-9 and TRBJ1-1, with the identity of the D gene unclear. The sample comprised PBMCs. CDR3 reads: CASKRSAMNTEAFF. The sequence in DNA is TGTGCCAGCAAGAGGTCTGCTATGAACACTGAAGCTTTCTTT.